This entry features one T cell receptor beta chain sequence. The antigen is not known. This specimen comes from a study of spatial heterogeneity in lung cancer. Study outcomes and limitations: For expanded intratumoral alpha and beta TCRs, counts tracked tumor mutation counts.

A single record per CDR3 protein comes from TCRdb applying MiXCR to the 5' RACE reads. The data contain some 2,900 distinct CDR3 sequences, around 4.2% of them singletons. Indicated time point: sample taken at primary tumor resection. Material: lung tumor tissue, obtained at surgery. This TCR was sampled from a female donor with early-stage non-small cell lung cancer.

CDR3 DNA sequence: TGTGCCAGCAGCTTATGGCTTGGCTCTGGAAACACCATATATTTT. Translation: CASSLWLGSGNTIYF. The J gene is TRBJ1-3, the V gene TRBV7-2; no firm D call. Trimming took 2 bases from V and 0 from J, leaving 8 bases between them. The germline V gene encodes CDR1 SGHTA and CDR2 FQGNSA. CDR3 length equals 15 residues. Combining the CDR3 with reference TRBV7-2 and TRBJ1-3 gives the whole variable domain GAGVSQSPSNKVTEKGKDVELRCDPISGHTALYWYRQSLGQGLEFLIYFQGNSAPDKSGLPSDRFSAERTGGSVSTLTIQRTQQEDSAVYLCASSLWLGSGNTIYFGEGSWLTVV.